One T cell receptor (beta chain) is described in this entry. Antigen: not known. The data are from a study of shared clonotypes between healthy human individuals. Study-wide findings and caveats: Larger richness was generally estimated for naive than memory subsets.

The trim removed 0 bases at V and 7 bases at J, leaving 4 bases unmatched. This CDR3 comprises 14 residues. Germline loops: CDR1 SGHDN, CDR2 FVKESK. The table came from immunoSEQ multiplex PCR; TCRdb's copy has only in-frame clones and leaves some out. The table shows about 1.1 million clones, with around 82% occurring only once. This clonotype was sampled from a man younger than 35 in good health. Some clones in this sample may be carry-over from other donors' samples. The sequenced sample consisted of memory CD4+ T cells from PBMCs. Regarding subset: CD45RA-negative fraction. The V gene is TRBV14, the J gene TRBJ2-3; 7 bases align to TRBD1. The CDR3 loop is CASSQERQGNTQYF. The DNA of the CDR3 is TGTGCCAGCAGCCAAGAAAGACAGGGTAATACGCAGTATTTT.